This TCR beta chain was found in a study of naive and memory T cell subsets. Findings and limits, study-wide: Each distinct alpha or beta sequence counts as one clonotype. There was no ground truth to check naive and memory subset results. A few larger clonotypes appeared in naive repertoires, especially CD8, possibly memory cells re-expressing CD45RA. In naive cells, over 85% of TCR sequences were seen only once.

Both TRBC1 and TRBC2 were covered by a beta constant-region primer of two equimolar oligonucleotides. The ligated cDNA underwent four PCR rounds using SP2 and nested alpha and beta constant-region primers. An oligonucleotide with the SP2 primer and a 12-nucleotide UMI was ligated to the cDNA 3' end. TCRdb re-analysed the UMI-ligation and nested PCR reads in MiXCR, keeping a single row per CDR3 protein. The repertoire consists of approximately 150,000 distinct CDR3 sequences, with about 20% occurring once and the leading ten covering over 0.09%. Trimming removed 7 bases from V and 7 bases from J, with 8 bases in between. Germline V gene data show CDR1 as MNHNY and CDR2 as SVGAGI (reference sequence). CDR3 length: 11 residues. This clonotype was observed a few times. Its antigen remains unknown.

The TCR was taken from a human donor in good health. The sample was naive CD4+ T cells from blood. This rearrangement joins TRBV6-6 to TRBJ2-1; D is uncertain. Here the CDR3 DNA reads TGTGCCAGCACCCTCTCTAATGAGCAGTTCTTC. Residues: CASTLSNEQFF.